The 6 T cell receptor beta chains given below trace back to one sample, sequenced in a study of response to subunit inactivated influenza vaccine. MiXCR, run by TCRdb on the RT-PCR reads, gives a single entry per CDR3 protein. The sample carries about 700,000 distinct CDR3 sequences, 15% to 18% recorded once. The sample consisted of PBMCs from blood, taken about 12 days after vaccination. The source of these receptors is a man aged 50 or older who received an inactivated influenza vaccine.

This chain uses TRBV9 with TRBJ2-7, with D uncertain. The germline V and J ends were trimmed by 4 bases and 0 bases, with 11 bases remaining between them. The CDR3 loop spans 14 amino acids. Germline V lookup: CDR1 SGDLS, CDR2 YYNGEE. The CDR3, as DNA: TGTGCCAGCAGCCTTCTAGACGGCTCCTACGAGCAGTACTTC. Amino acids: CASSLLDGSYEQYF.

This clonotype was detected a few times. This sequence joins TRBV28 and TRBJ2-1, with 9 bases matching TRBD2. Germline-derived CDR1 and CDR2 are MDHEN and SYDVKM. Trimming removed 5 bases from V and 6 bases from J; junction bases left unmatched: 14. The CDR3 is made up of 17 amino acids. The CDR3 DNA follows: TGTGCCAGCAGTGCAGACGGGGGTAGCGGGGGTGTCAATGAGCAGTTCTTC. Its translation is CASSADGGSGGVNEQFF. Variable domain in full (rest from reference TRBV28 and TRBJ2-1): DVKVTQSSRYLVKRTGEKVFLECVQDMDHENMFWYRQDPGLGLRLIYFSYDVKMKEKGDIPEGYSVSREKKERFSLILESASTNQTSMYLCASSADGGSGGVNEQFFGPGTRLTVL.

The chain links TRBV12-3 or TRBV12-4 to TRBJ1-1, with D maybe TRBD1 (5 bases). V was shortened by 4 bases and J by 7 bases, with 13 bases between the two germline ends. The length of the CDR3 is 13 residues. CDR3 amino acids: CASSSRVLGEAFF. The CDR3 bases are TGTGCCAGCAGTTCCAGGGTGTTGGGTGAAGCTTTCTTT.

This clonotype was picked up a small number of times. V and J are TRBV12-3 or TRBV12-4 and TRBJ1-1; 8 positions agree with TRBD1. With 2 bases clipped from V and 1 base from J, the junction kept 0 bases outside the gene matches. The CDR3 contains 14 residues. CDR3 nucleotides: TGTGCCAGCAGTTTACAGGGGGCGAACACTGAAGCTTTCTTT. It codes for CASSLQGANTEAFF.

The V call is TRBV12-3 or TRBV12-4, the J call TRBJ2-2; 8 bases map to TRBD2. V shed 3 bases, J shed 6 bases, and the junction held 9 bases outside the gene matches. The CDR3 runs to 16 residues. The DNA of the CDR3 is TGTGCCAGCAGTTTGATAACGGGAGGGCCGTCCGGGGAGCTGTTTTTT. Its translation is CASSLITGGPSGELFF.

This clonotype was counted between two and nine times. V and J are TRBV12-3 or TRBV12-4 and TRBJ2-7; 7 nucleotides match TRBD2. The J segment lost 6 bases and the V segment lost 7 bases, leaving 12 bases of the junction unmatched. This CDR3 is 14 amino acids long. The DNA of the CDR3 is TGTGCCAGCACCTGGGGCGGGAGAGACTCCGAGCAGTACTTC. Translated: CASTWGGRDSEQYF.